The 4 T cell receptor beta chains presented below share a single source sample, sequenced in a study of T-cell reconstitution after alpha-beta-depleted transplantation in children. For TCRbeta, the library was prepared with unique molecular identifiers. TCRdb re-called the PCR reads through MiXCR, storing one row per CDR3 protein. The sample lists about 610,000 distinct CDR3 sequences, about 10% occurring once. The starting material was PBMCs from the stem cell graft donor, obtained from the stem cell graft. The source is a human donor who donated a stem cell graft to a child with acute myeloid leukemia.

This clonotype was seen more than once but under ten times. The chain's CDR3 is CATSKGASGSPLASDTQYF. CDR3 nucleotide sequence: TGTGCCACCAGCAAGGGGGCTAGCGGGAGTCCCCTCGCCTCAGATACGCAGTATTTT. The rearrangement joins TRBV15 to TRBJ2-3; 10 nucleotides align to TRBD2. CDR1 and CDR2 (germline): LNHNV, YYDKDF (reference sequence). The junction had 17 bases not matched to a gene; V was cut back by 4 bases and J by 4 bases. CDR3 length equals 19 residues.

This clonotype was seen a few times. The chain carries TRBV12-3 or TRBV12-4 and TRBJ2-5; no clear D gene. This CDR3 contains 16 residues. The V and J ends lost 0 bases and 4 bases respectively, with 15 bases between them. The CDR3 coding sequence is TGTGCCAGCAGTTTAGCATCTTTGCGGAGTAGAGAGACCCAGTACTTC. Amino acids: CASSLASLRSRETQYF.

This clonotype was seen many times. The chain is built from TRBV6-1 and TRBJ2-1; D might be TRBD1 (6 bases). Per germline, CDR1 MNHNS and CDR2 SASEGT. The CDR3 runs to 15 residues. Between the trimmed V and J ends, which lost 1 base and 9 bases, there was a span of 16 bases. CDR3 loop: CASSEVGHPTSEQFF. The DNA for the CDR3 is TGTGCCAGCAGTGAAGTGGGACACCCCACTAGTGAGCAGTTCTTC.

This clonotype was seen at least ten times. The chain recombines TRBV10-3 with TRBJ2-1; D ambiguous. V dropped 2 bases and J dropped 9 bases, with 5 bases sitting between them. The CDR3 runs 11 residues. Looked up from germline, CDR1 is ENHRY and CDR2 is SYGVKD. The CDR3: CAISELSEQFF. CDR3 nucleotide sequence: TGTGCCATCAGTGAGCTGAGTGAGCAGTTCTTC.